The T cell receptor beta chain under discussion was sequenced for a study of cytomegalovirus exposure and HLA in healthy donors. Findings and caveats of the study: The later analysis indicated that the majority of CMV-associated TCR beta chains appeared HLA-restricted. Exclusion as indistinguishable affected some V segments, including TRBV6-2 and TRBV6-3. Published work reported that the classifier diagnosed cytomegalovirus status with high specificity and sensitivity. What a later analysis showed was that several of the most significant clusters appeared linked to common viral pathogens.

Germline CDR1 SNHLY, CDR2 FYNNEI. This CDR3 comprises 15 residues. Trimming removed 3 bases from V and 2 bases from J; junction bases left unmatched: 4. PCR used 60 Vbeta primers and 13 Jbeta primers. Assay: immunoSEQ multiplex PCR; the TCRdb copy retains only in-frame clones and omits some. There are approximately 260,000 clones in the sample; 80% to 90% occur only once, and 1.5% to 2.5% lies in the top ten. Concerning this clone itself: Antigen specificity is unknown.

The chain combines TRBV2 with TRBJ1-5; 7 bases fit TRBD1. The sequenced sample consisted of PBMCs. The sequence was collected from a woman in her 40s in good health and CMV-seropositive. The CDR3 coding sequence is TGTGCCAGCAGTGAGTCAGGGGGTCGCAATCAGCCCCAGCATTTT. Translation: CASSESGGRNQPQHF. Based on the CDR3 plus reference TRBV2 and TRBJ1-5, the full variable domain is EPEVTQTPSHQVTQMGQEVILRCVPISNHLYFYWYRQILGQKVEFLVSFYNNEISEKSEIFDDQFSVERPDGSNFTLKIRSTKLEDSAMYFCASSESGGRNQPQHFGDGTRLSIL.